Sequencing of this T cell receptor (beta chain) was carried out in a study of blood T cell repertoires in COVID-19 (dated by TCRdb to the early 2020s). Looking at the study overall: Collaborator samples came from the United States, Italy and Spain and covered acute and convalescent phases of COVID-19. The material from the prospective study consisted of cDNA or gDNA derived from T cells, B-cell-depleted T cells, or PBMCs. Subjects who had been exposed to COVID-19, were actively infected with it, or had recovered from it provided the deeply sampled blood TCRbeta repertoires that made up the dataset. The repertoires were released in a freely available public database intended as a resource for research on the immune response to SARS-CoV-2. Samples were obtained from the ongoing ImmuneRACE study (first 160 participants) and from roughly 1,300 subjects provided by 6 global collaborators. The sample metadata nearly always contained a de-identified subject ID, COVID-19 status, age in years and sex. Where available, HLA class I and class II types were obtained from metadata supplied by the sample provider rather than from assay-based typing.

The immunoSEQ Assay, a bias-controlled multiplex PCR, was used to amplify TCRbeta CDR3 regions from genomic DNA. Concerning the study's data processing: Within the assay, amplification of reference gene primers was used to estimate how many nucleated cells each sample contained. Sequence reads were collapsed and filtered to measure the absolute abundance of every unique TCRbeta CDR3 rearrangement. For each sample, productive Simpson clonality was calculated as the square root of Simpson's diversity index over productive rearrangements. TCRdb holds this immuneACCESS table with in-frame rearrangements only. Some clones are missing; in checked studies, unresolved V genes explain under half, and the rest has no known cause. V and J calls and clone size follow that table, whereas D and trimming were derived from the DNA. The sample has 95,000 to 150,000 clones on record, around 80% of them singletons. Together, the top ten hold 3.8% of the sample.

Here is what the overall study found, with its caveats: Clinical and demographic metadata were provided uncurated, with the amount varying by source and participant.

Each collaborating institution followed its own protocols to collect whole blood in K2EDTA tubes. For TCRbeta analysis, collaborator samples were shipped as frozen whole blood, as isolated PBMCs, or as DNA extracted from either sample type. From a lookup of the germline V gene (reference sequence), CDR1 and CDR2 are LNHDA and SQIVND. V and J are truncated by 2 bases and 4 bases respectively, leaving an intervening sequence of 9 bases. The CDR3 contains 14 residues, cysteine and phenylalanine counted. The kept DNA is CDR3 alone, 42 bases in frame from the first base. For this clone: Its binding antigen is unknown. No per-base quality is available; no much larger clone lies one base away.

The sequence was collected from a woman between 45 and 65 years old with acute or convalescent COVID-19. The sequence is built from TRBV19 and TRBJ2-1, with no confidently assigned D gene. The sample taken for sequencing was peripheral blood. Here is the DNA: TGTGCCAGTAGTATATCCTTAGAATACAATGAGCAGTTCTTC. Translated, this is CASSISLEYNEQFF.